The 10 T cell receptor beta chains given below trace back to one sample, sequenced in a study of radiotherapy plus CTLA-4 blockade in lung cancer. The data were produced by immunoSEQ multiplex PCR, yet TCRdb's version contains in-frame clones alone and is incomplete. The repertoire includes roughly 30,000 clones, 80% to 90% of them detected once, and 20% to 25% sits in the top ten. The sequencing here drew on peripheral blood, taken from a patient treated with radiotherapy plus ipilimumab. The receptors here all came from a human donor with non-small cell lung cancer that progressed on radiotherapy plus ipilimumab.

This chain uses TRBV7-2 with TRBJ2-2; possible D gene TRBD2, 5 bases. This CDR3 comprises 18 residues. The germline CDR1 and CDR2 sequences are SGHTA and FQGNSA. V lost 0 bases and J 0 bases, leaving 14 bases between the germline ends. CDR3 nucleotides: TGTGCCAGCAGCTTAGCGACTGCGGGCGGACCGAACACCGGGGAGCTGTTTTTT. This translates into CASSLATAGGPNTGELFF.

The CDR3: CASSRSIGTASEKLFF. The CDR3 DNA sequence: TGTGCCAGTAGTCGGTCCATCGGGACAGCTAGTGAAAAACTGTTTTTT. J is TRBJ1-4 and V is TRBV19; 7 bases are shared with TRBD1. The CDR3 consists of 16 residues. The germline V gene encodes CDR1 LNHDA and CDR2 SQIVND (reference sequence). The ends lost 5 bases at V and 7 bases at J; junction bases unmatched: 13. Drawing the rest from reference TRBV19 and TRBJ1-4, the complete variable domain is DGGITQSPKYLFRKEGQNVTLSCEQNLNHDAMYWYRQDPGQGLRLIYYSQIVNDFQKGDIAEGYSVSREKKESFPLTVTSAQKNPTAFYLCASSRSIGTASEKLFFGSGTQLSVL.

V is TRBV14 and J is TRBJ1-2; 11 bases align to TRBD1. Germline CDR1 and CDR2: SGHDN and FVKESK. The CDR3 spans 21 residues. V trimming: 5 bases; J trimming: 8 bases; junction bases outside the gene matches: 28. This CDR3 is CASSTGGRHGQGALVEEGYTF. The DNA for the CDR3 is TGTGCCAGCAGCACCGGGGGGCGTCACGGACAGGGGGCGCTGGTAGAGGAGGGCTACACCTTC.

The V and J genes are TRBV6-1 and TRBJ2-1; 7 positions agree with TRBD2. CDR3 length equals 15 residues. V lost 1 base, J lost 2 bases, and 2 bases stayed unmatched. Germline V gene sequence: CDR1 MNHNS, CDR2 SASEGT. This chain's CDR3 is CASSEVGGAYNEQFF. The CDR3 bases are TGTGCCAGCAGTGAAGTTGGGGGGGCCTACAATGAGCAGTTCTTC.

This chain uses TRBV19 with TRBJ2-7, with D possibly matching TRBD2 (5 bases). Germline V gives CDR1 LNHDA, CDR2 SQIVND (reference sequence). The V end was cut by 9 bases, the J end by 7 bases, with 22 bases between. The CDR3 consists of 14 residues. DNA for the CDR3: TGTGCCAGCCGCAAGAGGGAAGACCGAGGGGAGCAGTACTTC. Amino acids: CASRKREDRGEQYF.

This sequence joins TRBV6-5 and TRBJ1-3, with D possibly being TRBD1 (6 bases). Trimming cost V 4 bases and J 0 bases, with 10 bases left between them. Looked up from germline, CDR1 is MNHEY and CDR2 is SVGAGI. The CDR3 is made up of 15 amino acids. The CDR3 DNA reads as TGTGCCAGCAGTTTTGGGGGCGTCTCTGGAAACACCATATATTTT. Amino acid sequence: CASSFGGVSGNTIYF.

V and J are TRBV28 and TRBJ1-2, with D unclear. Germline CDR1 and CDR2: MDHEN and SYDVKM. The CDR3 length is 12 residues. V gave up 5 bases and J gave up 5 bases, with 9 bases separating them. In nucleotides, the CDR3 is TGTGCCAGCAGTCCCCGTAAATATGGCTACACCTTC. Translated: CASSPRKYGYTF.

The V call is TRBV6-1, the J call TRBJ2-7, with 9 bases lining up with TRBD1. Trimming cost V 7 bases and J 2 bases; bases outside gene matches: 9. Germline CDR1 is MNHNS and CDR2 is SASEGT. This CDR3 has 15 amino acids. The CDR3 sequence: CASTPLGTGTYEQYF. In DNA, the CDR3 is TGTGCCAGCACTCCTCTAGGGACAGGGACCTACGAGCAGTACTTC.

V usage is TRBV5-4 and J usage is TRBJ2-3; 10 bases line up with TRBD2. This CDR3 has 16 amino acids. Germline CDR1 SGHNT, CDR2 YYREEE (reference sequence). J lost 6 bases, V lost 0 bases, and 7 bases had no gene match. The CDR3 region is CASSLGASGGLDTQYF. The CDR3 DNA is TGTGCCAGCAGCTTGGGGGCTAGCGGGGGCCTCGATACGCAGTATTTT. Complete variable domain (other parts from reference TRBV5-4 and TRBJ2-3): ETGVTQSPTHLIKTRGQQVTLRCSSQSGHNTVSWYQQALGQGPQFIFQYYREEENGRGNFPPRFSGLQFPNYSSELNVNALELDDSALYLCASSLGASGGLDTQYFGPGTRLTVL.

The chain carries TRBV15 and TRBJ2-7; 9 bases line up with TRBD1. Looked up from germline, CDR1 is LNHNV and CDR2 is YYDKDF (reference sequence). The CDR3 contains 14 residues. V was pared by 3 bases and J by 2 bases, with 2 bases of the junction left unmatched. CDR3 protein: CATSSRDRAYEQYF. In nucleotides, the CDR3 is TGTGCCACCAGCAGCCGGGACAGGGCCTACGAGCAGTACTTC.